The 6 T cell receptor beta chains below all came from one sample that was sequenced in a study of blood T cells in healthy people across ages. For the second PCR, which ran for about 6 to 12 cycles, a sample-barcoded 5' primer and a J-beta primer mix were used. TCRdb re-derived calls from the 5' RACE reads in MiXCR, one entry per CDR3 protein. Seen here are 550,000 to 800,000 distinct CDR3 sequences, roughly 21% observed once, and the top ten hold 3.5% to 4%. The sample consisted of blood. The receptors come from a man aged 65 to 79 in good health.

The CDR3 region is CASSLGGFRANEQFF. The CDR3 nucleotides read TGTGCCAGCAGCTTAGGCGGGTTCCGTGCCAATGAGCAGTTCTTC. The genes are TRBV11-2 and TRBJ2-1; TRBD2 is a possible D gene (5 bases). Trimming removed 1 base at V and 6 bases at J, with 13 bases between. Per the germline V gene, CDR1 is SGHAT and CDR2 is FQNNGV. This CDR3 region has 15 residues.

This chain links TRBV5-5 with TRBJ2-1; TRBD1 might be the D (5 bases). The germline V and J ends were trimmed by 3 bases and 4 bases, with 8 bases remaining between them. CDR1 SGHKS and CDR2 YYEKEE come from the germline V gene (reference sequence). This CDR3 region has 13 residues. The CDR3 bases are TGTGCCAGCAGCTCCCACAGGTACAATGAGCAGTTCTTC. Encoded protein: CASSSHRYNEQFF.

J is TRBJ2-5 and V is TRBV2; no firm D call. The J call may be mistaken, given a closer DNA end match to TRBJ2-1. Looked up from germline, CDR1 is SNHLY and CDR2 is FYNNEI. The CDR3 has 14 amino acids. DNA of the CDR3: TGTGCCAGCAAAGAACGGGCCACTTACAATGAGCAGTTCTTC. Translation gives CASKERATYNEQFF.

This sequence joins TRBV6-2 or TRBV6-3 and TRBJ2-2, with a possible D match to TRBD1 (6 bases). Looked up from germline, CDR1 is MNHEY and CDR2 is SVGEGT. V was trimmed by 6 bases and J by 7 bases, leaving 12 bases between them. The CDR3 is made up of 13 amino acids. DNA of the CDR3: TGTGCCAGCAGAGATACAGGGTTCGGGGAGCTGTTTTTT. It specifies CASRDTGFGELFF.

This chain joins TRBV12-3 or TRBV12-4 and TRBJ2-5, with D perhaps TRBD2 (5 bases). Deletions cut 8 bases from V and 5 bases from J, with 12 bases between. The CDR3 consists of 12 residues. The chain's CDR3 is CASRVGDETQYF. CDR3 DNA: TGTGCCAGCCGAGTGGGAGATGAGACCCAGTACTTC.

This clonotype was found many times. The V call is TRBV6-5, the J call TRBJ1-4; unclear D gene. V lost 0 bases and J lost 13, with 9 bases in between. This CDR3 contains 12 residues. CDR1 MNHEY and CDR2 SVGAGI come from the germline V gene. The CDR3 DNA reads as TGTGCCAGCAGTTACTCGGTAGGCCCACTGTTTTTT. Its translation is CASSYSVGPLFF.